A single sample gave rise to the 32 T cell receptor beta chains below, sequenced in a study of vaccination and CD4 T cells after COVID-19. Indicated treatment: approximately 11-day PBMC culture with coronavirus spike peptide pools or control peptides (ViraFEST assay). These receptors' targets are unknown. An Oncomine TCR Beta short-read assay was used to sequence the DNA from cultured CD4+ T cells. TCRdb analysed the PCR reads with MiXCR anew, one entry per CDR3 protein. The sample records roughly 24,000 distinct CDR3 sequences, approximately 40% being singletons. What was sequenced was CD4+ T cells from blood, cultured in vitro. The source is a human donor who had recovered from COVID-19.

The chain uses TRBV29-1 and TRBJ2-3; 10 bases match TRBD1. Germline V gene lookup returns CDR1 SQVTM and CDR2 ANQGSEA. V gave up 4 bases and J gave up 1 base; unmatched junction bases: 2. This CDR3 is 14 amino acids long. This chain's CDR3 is CSVGDRGGTDTQYF. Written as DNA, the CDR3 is TGCAGCGTTGGGGACAGGGGTGGCACAGATACGCAGTATTTT.

This CDR3 is CASSFDRDRENYGYTF. For the CDR3, the DNA is TGTGCCAGCAGCTTCGACCGGGACAGGGAAAACTATGGCTACACCTTC. The gene calls are TRBV4-2 and TRBJ1-2; TRBD1 aligns across 9 bases. With 5 bases clipped from V and 2 bases from J, the junction kept 9 bases outside the gene matches. CDR3 length: 16 residues. Germline V CDR1 and CDR2: LGHNA, YNFKEQ.

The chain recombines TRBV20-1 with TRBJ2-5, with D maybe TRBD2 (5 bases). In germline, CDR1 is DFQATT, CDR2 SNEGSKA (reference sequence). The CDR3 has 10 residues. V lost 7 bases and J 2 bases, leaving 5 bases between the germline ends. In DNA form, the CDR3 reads TGCAGTGTAGCGCAAGAGACCCAGTACTTC. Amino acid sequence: CSVAQETQYF.

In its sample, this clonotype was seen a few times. The CDR3 loop is CSAQGRDRGRSSYNSPLHF. CDR3 nucleotide sequence: TGCAGTGCCCAGGGACGGGACAGGGGGCGAAGCTCCTATAATTCACCCCTCCACTTT. The chain recombines TRBV20-1 with TRBJ1-6; TRBD1 matches at 12 bases. The CDR3 covers 19 residues. V lost 6 bases, J lost 0 bases, and 12 bases stayed unmatched. The germline CDR1 and CDR2 sequences are DFQATT and SNEGSKA (reference sequence).

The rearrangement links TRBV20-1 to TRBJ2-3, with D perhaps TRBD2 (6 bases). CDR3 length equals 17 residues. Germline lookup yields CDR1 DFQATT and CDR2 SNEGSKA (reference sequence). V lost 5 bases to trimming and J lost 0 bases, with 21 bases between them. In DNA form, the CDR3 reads TGCAGTGCTGCCCTTAATAGCGGAGGGGCTAGCACAGATACGCAGTATTTT. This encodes CSAALNSGGASTDTQYF.

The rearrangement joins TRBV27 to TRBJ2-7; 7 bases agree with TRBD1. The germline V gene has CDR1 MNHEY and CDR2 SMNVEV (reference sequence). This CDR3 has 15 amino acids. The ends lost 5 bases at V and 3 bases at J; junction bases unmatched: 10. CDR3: CASSPADRLGYEQYF. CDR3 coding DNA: TGTGCCAGCAGTCCCGCGGACAGGTTAGGCTACGAGCAGTACTTC.

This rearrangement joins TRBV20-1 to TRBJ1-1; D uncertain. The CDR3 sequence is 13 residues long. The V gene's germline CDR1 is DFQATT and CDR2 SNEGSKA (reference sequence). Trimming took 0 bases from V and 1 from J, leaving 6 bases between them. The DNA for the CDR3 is TGCAGTGCTAGAGATCCCCGGAACACTGAAGCTTTCTTT. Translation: CSARDPRNTEAFF.

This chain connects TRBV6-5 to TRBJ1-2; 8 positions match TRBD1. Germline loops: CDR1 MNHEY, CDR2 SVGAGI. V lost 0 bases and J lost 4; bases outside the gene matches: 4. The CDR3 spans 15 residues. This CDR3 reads CASSYSDRVLYGYTF. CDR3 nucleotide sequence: TGTGCCAGCAGTTACTCGGACAGGGTTCTCTATGGCTACACCTTC.

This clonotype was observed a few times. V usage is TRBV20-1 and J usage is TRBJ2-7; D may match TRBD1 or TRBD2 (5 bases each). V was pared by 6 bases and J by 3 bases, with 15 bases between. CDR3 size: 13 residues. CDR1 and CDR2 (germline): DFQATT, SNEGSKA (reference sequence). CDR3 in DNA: TGCAGTGCGCACCGGGACGTAGTCTACGAGCAGTACTTC. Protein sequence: CSAHRDVVYEQYF.

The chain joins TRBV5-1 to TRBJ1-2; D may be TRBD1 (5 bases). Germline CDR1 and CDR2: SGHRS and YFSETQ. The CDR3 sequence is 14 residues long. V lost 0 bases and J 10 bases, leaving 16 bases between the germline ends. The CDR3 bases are TGCGCCAGCAGCTTGGTTGTCGGGCAGGGAATCTACACCTTC. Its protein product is CASSLVVGQGIYTF.

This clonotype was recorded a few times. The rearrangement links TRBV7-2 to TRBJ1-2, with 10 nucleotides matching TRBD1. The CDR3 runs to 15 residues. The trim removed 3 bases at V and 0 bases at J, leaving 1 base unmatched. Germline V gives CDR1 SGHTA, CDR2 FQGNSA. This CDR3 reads CASSFGQGANYGYTF. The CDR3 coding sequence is TGTGCCAGCAGCTTCGGACAGGGGGCTAACTATGGCTACACCTTC.

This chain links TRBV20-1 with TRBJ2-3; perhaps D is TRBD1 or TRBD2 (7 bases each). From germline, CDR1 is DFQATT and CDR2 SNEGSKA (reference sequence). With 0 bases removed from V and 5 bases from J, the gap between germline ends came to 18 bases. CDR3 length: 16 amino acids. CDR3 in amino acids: CSARDPRGGLKDTQYF. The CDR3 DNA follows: TGCAGTGCTAGAGATCCCAGGGGGGGCCTCAAAGATACGCAGTATTTT.

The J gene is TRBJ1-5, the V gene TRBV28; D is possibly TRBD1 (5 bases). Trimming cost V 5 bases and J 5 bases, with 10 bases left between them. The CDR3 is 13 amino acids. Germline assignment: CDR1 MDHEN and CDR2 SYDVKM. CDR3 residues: CASSPLQDQPQHF. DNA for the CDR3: TGTGCCAGCAGTCCACTACAGGATCAGCCCCAGCATTTT.

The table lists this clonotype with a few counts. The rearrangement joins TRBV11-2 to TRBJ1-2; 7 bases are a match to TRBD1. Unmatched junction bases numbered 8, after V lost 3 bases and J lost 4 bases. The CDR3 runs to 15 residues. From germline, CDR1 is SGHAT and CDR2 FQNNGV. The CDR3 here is CASSFSRDSAYGYTF. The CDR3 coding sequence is TGTGCCAGCAGCTTCTCGAGGGACAGCGCCTATGGCTACACCTTC.

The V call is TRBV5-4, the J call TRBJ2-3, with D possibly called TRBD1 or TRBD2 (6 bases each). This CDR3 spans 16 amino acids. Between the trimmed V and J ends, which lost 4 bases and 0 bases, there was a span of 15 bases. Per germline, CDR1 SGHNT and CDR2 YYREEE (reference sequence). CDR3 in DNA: TGTGCCAGCAGCCCGGGGGCCTCCCGAAGCACAGATACGCAGTATTTT. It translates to CASSPGASRSTDTQYF.

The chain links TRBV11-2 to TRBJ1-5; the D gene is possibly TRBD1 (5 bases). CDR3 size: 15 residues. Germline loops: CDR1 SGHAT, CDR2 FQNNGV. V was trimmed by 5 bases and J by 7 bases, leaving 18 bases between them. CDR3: CASSLGDVWGQPQHF. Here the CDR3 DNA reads TGTGCCAGCAGCCTGGGGGACGTGTGGGGACAGCCCCAGCATTTT.

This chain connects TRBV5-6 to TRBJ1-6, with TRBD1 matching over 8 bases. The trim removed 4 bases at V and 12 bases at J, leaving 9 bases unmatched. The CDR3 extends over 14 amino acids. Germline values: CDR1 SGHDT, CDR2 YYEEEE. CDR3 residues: CASSIRTGRGPLHF. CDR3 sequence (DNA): TGTGCCAGCAGCATCCGGACAGGGCGGGGACCCCTCCACTTT.

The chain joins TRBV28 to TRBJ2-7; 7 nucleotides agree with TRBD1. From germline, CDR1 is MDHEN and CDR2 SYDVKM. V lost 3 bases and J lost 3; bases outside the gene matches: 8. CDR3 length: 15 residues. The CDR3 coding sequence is TGTGCCAGCAGTTTTACGATCCGGGACAGCTACGAGCAGTACTTC. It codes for CASSFTIRDSYEQYF.

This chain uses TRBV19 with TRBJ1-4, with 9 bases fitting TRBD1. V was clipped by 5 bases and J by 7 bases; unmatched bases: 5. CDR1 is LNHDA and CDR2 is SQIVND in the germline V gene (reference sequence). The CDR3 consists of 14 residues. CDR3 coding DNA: TGTGCCAGTAGTCAAGGACAGGGGACTGAAAAACTGTTTTTT. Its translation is CASSQGQGTEKLFF.

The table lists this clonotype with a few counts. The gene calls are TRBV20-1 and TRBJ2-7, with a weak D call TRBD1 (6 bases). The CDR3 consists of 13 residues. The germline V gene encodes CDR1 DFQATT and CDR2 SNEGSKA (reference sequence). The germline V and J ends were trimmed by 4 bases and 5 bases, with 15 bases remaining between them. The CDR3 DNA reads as TGCAGTGCTACGAACAGGGTGTTGAACGAGCAGTACTTC. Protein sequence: CSATNRVLNEQYF.

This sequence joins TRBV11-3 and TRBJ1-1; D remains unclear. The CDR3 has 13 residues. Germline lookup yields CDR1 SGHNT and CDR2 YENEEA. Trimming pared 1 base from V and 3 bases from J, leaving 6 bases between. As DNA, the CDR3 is TGTGCCAGCAGCTTAGCCCGGGACACTGAAGCTTTCTTT. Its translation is CASSLARDTEAFF.

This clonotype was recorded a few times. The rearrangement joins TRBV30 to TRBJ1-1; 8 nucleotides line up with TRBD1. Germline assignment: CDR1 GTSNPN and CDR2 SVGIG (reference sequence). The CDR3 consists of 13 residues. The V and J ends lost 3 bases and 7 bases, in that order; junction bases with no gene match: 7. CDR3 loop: CAWRPGGTGEAFF. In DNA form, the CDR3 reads TGTGCCTGGAGACCAGGGGGCACAGGTGAAGCTTTCTTT.

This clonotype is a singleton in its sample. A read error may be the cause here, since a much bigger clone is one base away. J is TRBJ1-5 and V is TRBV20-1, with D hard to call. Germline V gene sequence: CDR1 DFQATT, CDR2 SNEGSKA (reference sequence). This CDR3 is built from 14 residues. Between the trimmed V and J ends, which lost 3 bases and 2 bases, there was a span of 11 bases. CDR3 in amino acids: CSARRQMGNQPQHF. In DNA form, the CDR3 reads TGCAGTGCTAGGAGGCAGATGGGCAATCAGCCCCAGCATTTT.

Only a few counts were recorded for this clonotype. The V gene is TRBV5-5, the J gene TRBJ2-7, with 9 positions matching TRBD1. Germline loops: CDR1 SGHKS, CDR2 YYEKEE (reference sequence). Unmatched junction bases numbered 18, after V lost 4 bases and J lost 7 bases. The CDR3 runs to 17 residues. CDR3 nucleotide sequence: TGTGCCAGCAGCCTCGACACCACGGGACAGGGTTTGCGAGAGCAGTACTTC. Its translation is CASSLDTTGQGLREQYF.

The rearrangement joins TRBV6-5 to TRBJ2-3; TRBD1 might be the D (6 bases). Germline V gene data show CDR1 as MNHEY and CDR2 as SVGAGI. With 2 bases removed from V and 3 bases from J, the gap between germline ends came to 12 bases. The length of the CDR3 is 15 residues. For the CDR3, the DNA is TGTGCCAGCAGTTACGAAGGCAGGGGAACAGATACGCAGTATTTT. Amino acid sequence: CASSYEGRGTDTQYF.

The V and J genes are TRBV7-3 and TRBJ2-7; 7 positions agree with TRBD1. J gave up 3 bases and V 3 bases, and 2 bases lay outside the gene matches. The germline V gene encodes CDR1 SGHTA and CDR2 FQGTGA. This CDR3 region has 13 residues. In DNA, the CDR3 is TGTGCCAGCAGCTTCGCAGGGGGCTACGAGCAGTACTTC. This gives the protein CASSFAGGYEQYF.

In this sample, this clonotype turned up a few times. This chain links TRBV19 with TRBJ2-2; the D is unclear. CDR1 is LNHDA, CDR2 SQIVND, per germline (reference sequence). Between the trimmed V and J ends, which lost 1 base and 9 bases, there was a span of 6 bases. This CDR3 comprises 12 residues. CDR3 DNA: TGTGCCAGTAGTATAGGCAGGCGGGAGCTGTTTTTT. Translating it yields CASSIGRRELFF.

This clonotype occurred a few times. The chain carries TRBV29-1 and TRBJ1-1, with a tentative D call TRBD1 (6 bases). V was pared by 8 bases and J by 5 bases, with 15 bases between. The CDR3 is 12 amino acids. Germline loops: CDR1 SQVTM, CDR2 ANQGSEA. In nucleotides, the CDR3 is TGCAGCATCCGTGGGGGCATGACTGAAGCTTTCTTT. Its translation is CSIRGGMTEAFF.

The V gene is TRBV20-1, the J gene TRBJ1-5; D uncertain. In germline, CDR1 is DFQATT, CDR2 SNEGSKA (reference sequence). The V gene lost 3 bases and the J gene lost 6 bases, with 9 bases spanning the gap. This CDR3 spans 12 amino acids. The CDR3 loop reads CSARQVGQPQHF. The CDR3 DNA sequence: TGCAGTGCTAGGCAGGTTGGTCAGCCCCAGCATTTT.

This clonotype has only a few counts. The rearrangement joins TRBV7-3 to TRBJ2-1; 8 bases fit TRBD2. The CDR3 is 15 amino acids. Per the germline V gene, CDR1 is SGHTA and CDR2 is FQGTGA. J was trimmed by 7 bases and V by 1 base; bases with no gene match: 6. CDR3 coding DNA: TGTGCCAGCAGCTTAAGGTCCGGGGGGGTTAATGAGCAGTTCTTC. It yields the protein CASSLRSGGVNEQFF.

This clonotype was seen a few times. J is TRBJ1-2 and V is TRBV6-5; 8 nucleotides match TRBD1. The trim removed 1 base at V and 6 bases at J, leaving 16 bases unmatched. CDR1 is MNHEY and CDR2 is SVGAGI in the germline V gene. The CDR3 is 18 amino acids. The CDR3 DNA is TGTGCCAGCAGTTACTTATCGGGTAGAACAGGGGGAAGAGATGGCTACACCTTC. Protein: CASSYLSGRTGGRDGYTF.

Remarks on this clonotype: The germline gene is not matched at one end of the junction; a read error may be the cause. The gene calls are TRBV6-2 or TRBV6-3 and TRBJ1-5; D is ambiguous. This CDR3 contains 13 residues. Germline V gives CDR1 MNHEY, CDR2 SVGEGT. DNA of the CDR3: TGTGCCAGCAGCCCCAATAGCAATCAGTCCCAGCATTTT. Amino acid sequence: CASSPNSNQSQHF.